These T cell receptor beta chains were read from a single sample in a study of cytotoxic CD8 clonotypes in ibrutinib-treated CLL. The assay was immunoSEQ multiplex PCR, and TCRdb's table has in-frame clones only and misses some. Among nearly 25,000 clones listed, 65% to 80% were seen once. The sample was PBMCs, taken after 12 months of ibrutinib treatment. All receptors derive from a human donor with chronic lymphocytic leukemia. Each CDR3 is given without its conserved first and last residue. Fields, in order: V gene, CDR3 protein.

v_gene: TRBV18
CDR3aa: ASSRDNYGYT

v_gene: TRBV9
CDR3aa: ASSPWTGASYEQY

v_gene: TRBV7-8
CDR3aa: ASSTTEAGRGAYEQY

v_gene: TRBV6-5
CDR3aa: ASSSGQGRSPLH

v_gene: TRBV6-1
CDR3aa: ASSERQGTEAF

v_gene: TRBV28
CDR3aa: ASRTGTPYEQY

v_gene: TRBV7-8
CDR3aa: ASSLGTPIVTQY

v_gene: TRBV6-6
CDR3aa: ASSRENEKLF

v_gene: TRBV5-1
CDR3aa: ASSLDQGPQH

v_gene: TRBV5-1
CDR3aa: ASSSTTGLGRTQY

v_gene: TRBV5-1
CDR3aa: ASSLGTGALYEQY

v_gene: TRBV5-1
CDR3aa: ASSLAYREGAKNIQY

v_gene: TRBV11-1
CDR3aa: ASSLDRGPQY

v_gene: TRBV2
CDR3aa: ATSDGNTEAF

v_gene: TRBV19
CDR3aa: ASSIHPGAGTEAF

v_gene: TRBV25-1
CDR3aa: ASSEGRTTNEKLF

v_gene: TRBV5-4
CDR3aa: ASSLGGTGKAF

v_gene: TRBV27
CDR3aa: ASSLGTGPYTEAF

v_gene: TRBV6-5
CDR3aa: ASSVMEEAEAF

v_gene: TRBV9
CDR3aa: ACSQGMNTEAF

v_gene: TRBV28
CDR3aa: ASSPLHPPYEQY

v_gene: TRBV27
CDR3aa: ASRVPGTQGYEQY

v_gene: TRBV11-3
CDR3aa: ASSEGYVNIQY

v_gene: TRBV7-2
CDR3aa: ASSLAQVNQPQH

v_gene: TRBV11-2
CDR3aa: ASSPGGGGYGYT

v_gene: TRBV7-2
CDR3aa: ASSRRDRAEKLF

v_gene: TRBV19
CDR3aa: ASGGRSSYNEQF

v_gene: TRBV7-2
CDR3aa: ASSATTGGGGELF

v_gene: TRBV5-6
CDR3aa: ASSLVGTQY

v_gene: TRBV28
CDR3aa: ASSLASSGTYEQY

v_gene: TRBV19
CDR3aa: ASSIPLGRGYEDTQY

v_gene: TRBV9
CDR3aa: ASSSDGGAGEQY

v_gene: TRBV7-9
CDR3aa: ASSSYMSRGTEAF

v_gene: TRBV29-1
CDR3aa: SVEGQGPLSYEQY

v_gene: TRBV9
CDR3aa: ASSVGGGLEAF

v_gene: TRBV15
CDR3aa: ATSRGGIGNTEAF

v_gene: TRBV2
CDR3aa: ASSEGYGYT

v_gene: TRBV7-8
CDR3aa: ASSLGGLGNTIY

v_gene: TRBV5-6
CDR3aa: ASSLVWSGGEAF

v_gene: TRBV30
CDR3aa: AWTRPNEKLF

v_gene: TRBV5-1
CDR3aa: ASSLVQGPYEQY

v_gene: TRBV28
CDR3aa: ASSLDPGHPYGYT

v_gene: TRBV27
CDR3aa: ASSSVNSYEQY

v_gene: TRBV11-2
CDR3aa: ASSPDWGDYGYT

v_gene: TRBV5-1
CDR3aa: ASSLNSPSKGNTIY

v_gene: TRBV5-1
CDR3aa: ASSQDGRSTGYT

v_gene: TRBV6-5
CDR3aa: ASSGQGYSNQPQH

v_gene: TRBV7-9
CDR3aa: ASSSRVSGQDTGELF

v_gene: TRBV6-5
CDR3aa: ASSSDRDTQY

v_gene: TRBV28
CDR3aa: ASSRPTLRAGGTYEQY

v_gene: TRBV2
CDR3aa: ASSGGPTLQQF

v_gene: TRBV6-4
CDR3aa: ASSVEQFSSNEQF

v_gene: TRBV11-3
CDR3aa: ASSTGDEQF

v_gene: TRBV11-1
CDR3aa: ASSFLEGAYEQY

v_gene: TRBV6-5
CDR3aa: ATRQGRSNQPQH

v_gene: TRBV7-3
CDR3aa: ASSPTGGSGPETQY

v_gene: TRBV9
CDR3aa: ASSVGDRGNSPLH